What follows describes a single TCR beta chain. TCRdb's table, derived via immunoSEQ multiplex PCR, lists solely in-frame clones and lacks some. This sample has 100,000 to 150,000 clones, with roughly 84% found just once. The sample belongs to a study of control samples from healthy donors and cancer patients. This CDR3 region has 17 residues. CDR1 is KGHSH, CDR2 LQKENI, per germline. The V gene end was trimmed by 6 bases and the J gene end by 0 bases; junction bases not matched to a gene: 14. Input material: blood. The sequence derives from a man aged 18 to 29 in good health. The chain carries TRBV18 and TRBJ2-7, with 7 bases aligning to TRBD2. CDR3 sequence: CASSRLTGGGRSYEQYF. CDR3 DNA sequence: TGTGCCAGCTCCCGACTTACGGGGGGAGGGCGCTCCTACGAGCAGTACTTC.